These T cell receptor beta chains were read from a single sample in a study of cytomegalovirus exposure and HLA in healthy donors. Using immunoSEQ multiplex PCR, the repertoire was profiled, and TCRdb retains in-frame clones only, with some absent. The sample includes about 160,000 clones, around 77% of them seen just once. Sequences were obtained from PBMCs. The receptors come from a woman in her thirties or forties in good health and CMV-seronegative. CDR3s include the opening cysteine and the closing phenylalanine or tryptophan. Each record gives: J gene, V gene, CDR3 protein.

>TRBJ2-3|TRBV4-1
CASSHPDRADTQYF
>TRBJ2-7|TRBV6-1
CASRSLLGAYEQYF
>TRBJ2-2|TRBV7-8
CASRVAGGTGELFF
>TRBJ2-1|TRBV2
CASSEAGRGQQFF
>TRBJ2-1|TRBV6-5
CASRAGVSEQFF
>TRBJ2-7|TRBV9
CASSKGTGAYEQYF
>TRBJ2-1|TRBV16
CASSQEGKWSNEQFF
>TRBJ2-5|TRBV5-1
CATRPRGQGQETQYF
>TRBJ1-4|TRBV7-8
CASSFLTSEKLFF
>TRBJ1-1|TRBV9
CASSDNGLNTEAFF
>TRBJ2-7|TRBV19
CASSTSGRGEQYF
>TRBJ2-1|TRBV7-3
CASSSEPRGINEQFF
>TRBJ2-2|TRBV29-1
CSVAIAGRRTGELFF
>TRBJ1-1|TRBV6-1
CASSLPIMNTEAFF
>TRBJ1-1|TRBV7-9
CASSHPGTGITEAFF
>TRBJ2-1|TRBV9
CASSTLAALGNEQFF
>TRBJ2-3|TRBV30
CAWRREGGKGTQYF
>TRBJ2-7|TRBV5-1
CASSLAGRGSSYEQYF
>TRBJ1-4|TRBV27
CASRGQGSPTNEKLFF
>TRBJ2-3|TRBV7-3
CASTLEGSFTDTQYF
>TRBJ2-2|TRBV11-2
CASSFQGVGELFF
>TRBJ2-5|TRBV27
CASASGTGNQYF
>TRBJ2-5|TRBV19
CASSIGPNQETQYF